Below, 23 T cell receptor beta chains from the same sample are listed, as sequenced in a study of control samples from healthy donors and cancer patients. The data were produced by immunoSEQ multiplex PCR, yet TCRdb's version contains in-frame clones alone and is incomplete. In the table there are roughly 80,000 clones, 70% to 90% of which are singletons. The sample comprised blood. These receptors were obtained from a woman in her fifties or sixties in good health.

This clone came up once. The chain links TRBV6-5 to TRBJ1-2; TRBD1 agrees at 7 bases. V gave up 6 bases and J gave up 4 bases; unmatched junction bases: 11. The CDR3 is made up of 15 amino acids. Germline values: CDR1 MNHEY, CDR2 SVGAGI. This CDR3 is CASSLGGEGAYGYTF. CDR3 bases: TGTGCCAGCAGCCTTGGGGGGGAGGGGGCCTATGGCTACACCTTC.

The chain links TRBV7-8 to TRBJ1-6; TRBD1 is a possible D gene (6 bases). Germline V gene data show CDR1 as SGHVS and CDR2 as FQNEAQ. This CDR3 has 12 residues. Between the trimmed V and J ends, which lost 0 bases and 14 bases, there was a span of 8 bases. In DNA, the CDR3 is TGTGCCAGCAGCTTAGCGGGGGCGGCCCTCCACTTT. This encodes CASSLAGAALHF.

DNA of the CDR3: TGTGCCACCATCGACAGCCGAACCTCAGCTAATGAAAAACTGTTTTTT. Translated: CATIDSRTSANEKLFF. This chain links TRBV15 with TRBJ1-4; tentative D call: TRBD1 (5 bases). Germline CDR1 reads LNHNV; CDR2 reads YYDKDF (reference sequence). The CDR3 length is 16 residues. V was pared by 7 bases and J by 3 bases, with 18 bases between.

This chain joins TRBV25-1 and TRBJ1-2; D is perhaps TRBD1 (6 bases). This CDR3 has 13 amino acids. V was cut by 2 bases and J by 7 bases, with 11 bases left in between. The V gene's germline CDR1 is MGHDK and CDR2 SYGVNS. The CDR3 sequence: CASSENRVGGYTF. The CDR3 coding sequence is TGTGCCAGCAGTGAAAACAGGGTCGGTGGCTACACCTTC.

V usage is TRBV2 and J usage is TRBJ1-2; D ambiguous. Deletions cut 4 bases from V and 4 bases from J, with 16 bases between. CDR3 length equals 15 residues. Germline-derived CDR1 and CDR2 are SNHLY and FYNNEI. The CDR3 DNA reads TGTGCCAGCAGTGCGATGTCTCTGCAGGCCTATGGCTACACCTTC. Its protein product is CASSAMSLQAYGYTF.

This clone appeared a single time. The chain carries TRBV11-2 and TRBJ1-2, with 7 bases identical to TRBD1. Trimming cost V 8 bases and J 4 bases; bases outside gene matches: 10. The CDR3 loop spans 14 amino acids. Germline CDR1 SGHAT, CDR2 FQNNGV. The CDR3 protein is CASGPTGVGYGYTF. The DNA for the CDR3 is TGTGCCAGCGGGCCCACAGGGGTAGGCTATGGCTACACCTTC.

The chain recombines TRBV7-8 with TRBJ1-1; no clear D gene. Germline-derived CDR1 and CDR2 are SGHVS and FQNEAQ. With 2 bases removed from V and 9 bases from J, the gap between germline ends came to 10 bases. The CDR3 sequence is 12 residues long. The CDR3 bases are TGTGCCAGCAGCTTACCCCCACCTAAAGCTTTCTTT. It is translated as CASSLPPPKAFF.

The chain employs TRBV27 and TRBJ2-7, with a weak D call TRBD1 (7 bases). Germline V gene lookup returns CDR1 MNHEY and CDR2 SMNVEV (reference sequence). V was clipped by 6 bases and J by 5 bases, with 20 bases between them. This CDR3 has 15 amino acids. The CDR3 nucleotides read TGTGCCAGCAGGGGACTCGGACAGGAGTATAACGAGCAGTACTTC. It translates to CASRGLGQEYNEQYF.

J is TRBJ2-2 and V is TRBV24-1; the D is unclear. The germline V gene has CDR1 KGHDR and CDR2 SFDVKD. V was cut by 4 bases and J by 1 base, with 9 bases left in between. The CDR3 is made up of 15 amino acids. This CDR3 reads CATSDSEKNTGELFF. The CDR3 coding sequence is TGTGCCACCAGTGACTCAGAGAAGAACACCGGGGAGCTGTTTTTT.

Only a few counts were recorded for this clone. The chain carries TRBV19 and TRBJ2-3; 11 nucleotides match TRBD2. The germline CDR1 and CDR2 sequences are LNHDA and SQIVND (reference sequence). After removal of 5 bases from V and 0 bases from J, the junction contained 7 bases not matched to a gene. The CDR3 is 17 amino acids. CDR3: CASSGSSGGPSTDTQYF. The CDR3 DNA is TGTGCCAGTAGTGGGTCTAGCGGGGGGCCTAGCACAGATACGCAGTATTTT.

The chain is built from TRBV2 and TRBJ1-1, with D unclear. V lost 4 bases and J lost 2, with 11 bases in between. Germline CDR1 and CDR2: SNHLY and FYNNEI. This CDR3 has 14 amino acids. CDR3 residues: CASSGRVGNTEAFF. CDR3 sequence (DNA): TGTGCCAGCAGTGGGCGGGTCGGAAACACTGAAGCTTTCTTT.

Only a few counts were recorded for this clone. V is TRBV15 and J is TRBJ1-5; a possible D gene is TRBD1 (5 bases). The CDR3 consists of 16 residues. Germline-derived CDR1 and CDR2 are LNHNV and YYDKDF (reference sequence). Trimming shortened V by 1 base and J by 0 bases, and 10 bases separated the two germline ends. The CDR3 DNA sequence: TGTGCCACCAGCAGAGGGGGGGACGATAGCAATCAGCCCCAGCATTTT. Translation: CATSRGGDDSNQPQHF.

CDR3 sequence (DNA): TGCGCCAGCAGCTTGGCCCAACGGATGAACACTGAAGCTTTCTTT. It specifies CASSLAQRMNTEAFF. V gene TRBV5-1 combines with J gene TRBJ1-1; D gene unclear. V was trimmed by 0 bases and J by 0 bases, leaving 9 bases between them. Germline CDR1 reads SGHRS; CDR2 reads YFSETQ. The CDR3 extends over 15 amino acids.

The chain couples TRBV4-1 to TRBJ1-3; TRBD1 matches at 8 bases. The length of the CDR3 is 18 residues. The junction had 8 bases not matched to a gene; V was cut back by 1 base and J by 0 bases. Germline V gene data show CDR1 as MGHRA and CDR2 as YSYEKL. The CDR3 reads CASSQGGRDRSSGNTIYF. CDR3 bases: TGCGCCAGCAGCCAAGGGGGCCGGGACAGGTCCTCTGGAAACACCATATATTTT.

There are a few counts of this clone. The CDR3 sequence: CASYYGEKLFF. DNA for the CDR3: TGTGCCAGTTACTACGGGGAAAAACTGTTTTTT. The J gene is TRBJ1-4, the V gene TRBV19; D unclear. Trimming left V 8 bases short and J 8 bases short, with 9 bases between. This CDR3 is 11 amino acids long. Germline V gene data show CDR1 as LNHDA and CDR2 as SQIVND (reference sequence).

This rearrangement joins TRBV5-1 to TRBJ2-6, with D perhaps TRBD2 (6 bases). There are 19 residues in the CDR3. Germline V gene data show CDR1 as SGHRS and CDR2 as YFSETQ. The ends were cut back, 0 bases at V and 0 bases at J, with 16 bases in the middle. The CDR3 loop reads CASSLGWRASSSGANVLTF. The CDR3 nucleotides are TGCGCCAGCAGCTTGGGCTGGAGGGCTTCTAGCTCTGGGGCCAACGTCCTGACTTTC. Full variable domain (outside the CDR3, taken from reference TRBV5-1 and TRBJ2-6): KAGVTQTPRYLIKTRGQQVTLSCSPISGHRSVSWYQQTPGQGLQFLFEYFSETQRNKGNFPGRFSGRQFSNSRSEMNVSTLELGDSALYLCASSLGWRASSSGANVLTFGAGSRLTVL.

The V gene is TRBV5-4, the J gene TRBJ2-3; possible D gene TRBD1, 6 bases. With 5 bases removed from V and 2 bases from J, the gap between germline ends came to 15 bases. Germline CDR1 SGHNT, CDR2 YYREEE (reference sequence). This CDR3 spans 15 amino acids. The CDR3 loop reads CASRVQGRDTDTQYF. The CDR3 nucleotides are TGTGCCAGCAGAGTACAGGGTCGCGACACAGATACGCAGTATTTT.

The V gene is TRBV5-4, the J gene TRBJ2-1; 8 positions match TRBD2. The CDR3 runs 15 residues. The germline V gene encodes CDR1 SGHNT and CDR2 YYREEE (reference sequence). Germline trimming cut 0 bases from V and 6 bases from J; bases unmatched to any gene: 5. CDR3 bases: TGTGCCAGCAGCTTGGAACCTCGGGGGGGCAATGAGCAGTTCTTC. It codes for CASSLEPRGGNEQFF.

The chain uses TRBV2 and TRBJ1-5; D might be TRBD1 (6 bases). CDR3 length: 16 residues. Trimming left V 1 base short and J 4 bases short, with 14 bases between. CDR1 SNHLY and CDR2 FYNNEI come from the germline V gene. CDR3 residues: CASSEEQGMGNQPQHF. The DNA for the CDR3 is TGTGCCAGCAGTGAAGAACAGGGAATGGGAAATCAGCCCCAGCATTTT.

The V call is TRBV21-1, the J call TRBJ2-1; the listed D gene, TRBD2, was not tested against the DNA. TRBV21-1 is labeled a pseudogene. The CDR3 is 15 amino acids. CDR3 sequence: CASSKTLIPYNEQFF. CDR3 sequence (DNA): TGTGCCAGCAGCAAAACGCTAATCCCCTACAATGAGCAGTTCTTC.

This clone occurred a few times. This sequence joins TRBV6-6 and TRBJ2-7; D not resolved. CDR3 length: 12 residues. With 0 bases removed from V and 4 bases from J, the gap between germline ends came to 4 bases. CDR1 and CDR2 from the germline V gene are MNHNY and SVGAGI (reference sequence). CDR3 loop: CASSYSFYEQYF. The CDR3 nucleotides read TGTGCCAGCAGTTACTCGTTTTACGAGCAGTACTTC.

This rearrangement joins TRBV2 to TRBJ1-1; D is unclear. The CDR3 has 13 residues. V lost 5 bases, J lost 2 bases, and 9 bases lay in between. In germline, CDR1 is SNHLY, CDR2 FYNNEI. The CDR3 here is CASSNLVNTEAFF. As DNA, the CDR3 is TGTGCCAGCAGTAATTTAGTCAACACTGAAGCTTTCTTT.

This chain links TRBV6-5 with TRBJ1-1; D remains unclear. The CDR3 covers 16 residues. Per the germline V gene, CDR1 is MNHEY and CDR2 is SVGAGI. V was trimmed by 2 bases and J by 0 bases, leaving 13 bases between them. The DNA for the CDR3 is TGTGCCAGCAGTTACACTGGAGGAGTCATGAACACTGAAGCTTTCTTT. This translates into CASSYTGGVMNTEAFF.